This record covers a single T cell receptor beta chain. The CDR3 covers 15 residues. Trimming left V 7 bases short and J 0 bases short, with 13 bases between. The V gene's germline CDR1 is SNHLY and CDR2 FYNNEI. The record originates from a study of blood T cell repertoires in COVID-19. Here immunoSEQ multiplex PCR was the method, and the copy in TCRdb shows in-frame clones only, minus some. The sample records approximately 250,000 clones, about 88% being singletons. The sequencing input was peripheral blood. The gene calls are TRBV2 and TRBJ2-4, with unresolved D. The sequence derives from a woman aged 70-85 years with COVID-19, enrolled during active disease. The CDR3 sequence: CASKAQTLAKNIQYF. The DNA of the CDR3 is TGTGCCAGCAAGGCACAGACCTTAGCCAAAAACATTCAGTACTTC.